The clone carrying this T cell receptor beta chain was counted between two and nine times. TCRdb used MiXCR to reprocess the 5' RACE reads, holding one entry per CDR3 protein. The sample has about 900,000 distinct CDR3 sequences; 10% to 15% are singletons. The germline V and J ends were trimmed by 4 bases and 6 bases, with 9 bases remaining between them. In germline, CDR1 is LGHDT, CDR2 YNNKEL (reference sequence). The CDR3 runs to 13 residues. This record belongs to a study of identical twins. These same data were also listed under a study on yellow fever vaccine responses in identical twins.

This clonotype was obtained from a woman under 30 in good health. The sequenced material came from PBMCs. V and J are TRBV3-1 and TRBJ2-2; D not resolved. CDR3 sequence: CASSLRTAGELFF. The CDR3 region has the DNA TGTGCCAGCAGCCTCCGGACCGCCGGGGAGCTGTTTTTT.